Here is one T cell receptor beta chain with its context. These data originate in a study of PD-L1 blockade in urothelial cancer. Between 1 and 8 samples, pretreatment and on-treatment, were given by each patient. The junction had 8 bases not matched to a gene; V was cut back by 4 bases and J by 8 bases. CDR1 is SGHRS, CDR2 YFSETQ, per germline. This CDR3 has 14 amino acids. Using immunoSEQ multiplex PCR, the repertoire was profiled, and TCRdb retains in-frame clones only, with some absent. The table has more than 45,000 clones, more than 65% seen once. The J gene is TRBJ2-1, the V gene TRBV5-1; 8 positions match TRBD2. This TCR derives from a man between 65 and 85 years old with urothelial cancer. The sequencing here drew on PBMCs, taken around atezolizumab (anti-PD-L1) treatment. CDR3 DNA: TGCGCCAGCAGCCGGGAGACTAGCGTCTATGAGCAGTTCTTC. This gives the protein CASSRETSVYEQFF.